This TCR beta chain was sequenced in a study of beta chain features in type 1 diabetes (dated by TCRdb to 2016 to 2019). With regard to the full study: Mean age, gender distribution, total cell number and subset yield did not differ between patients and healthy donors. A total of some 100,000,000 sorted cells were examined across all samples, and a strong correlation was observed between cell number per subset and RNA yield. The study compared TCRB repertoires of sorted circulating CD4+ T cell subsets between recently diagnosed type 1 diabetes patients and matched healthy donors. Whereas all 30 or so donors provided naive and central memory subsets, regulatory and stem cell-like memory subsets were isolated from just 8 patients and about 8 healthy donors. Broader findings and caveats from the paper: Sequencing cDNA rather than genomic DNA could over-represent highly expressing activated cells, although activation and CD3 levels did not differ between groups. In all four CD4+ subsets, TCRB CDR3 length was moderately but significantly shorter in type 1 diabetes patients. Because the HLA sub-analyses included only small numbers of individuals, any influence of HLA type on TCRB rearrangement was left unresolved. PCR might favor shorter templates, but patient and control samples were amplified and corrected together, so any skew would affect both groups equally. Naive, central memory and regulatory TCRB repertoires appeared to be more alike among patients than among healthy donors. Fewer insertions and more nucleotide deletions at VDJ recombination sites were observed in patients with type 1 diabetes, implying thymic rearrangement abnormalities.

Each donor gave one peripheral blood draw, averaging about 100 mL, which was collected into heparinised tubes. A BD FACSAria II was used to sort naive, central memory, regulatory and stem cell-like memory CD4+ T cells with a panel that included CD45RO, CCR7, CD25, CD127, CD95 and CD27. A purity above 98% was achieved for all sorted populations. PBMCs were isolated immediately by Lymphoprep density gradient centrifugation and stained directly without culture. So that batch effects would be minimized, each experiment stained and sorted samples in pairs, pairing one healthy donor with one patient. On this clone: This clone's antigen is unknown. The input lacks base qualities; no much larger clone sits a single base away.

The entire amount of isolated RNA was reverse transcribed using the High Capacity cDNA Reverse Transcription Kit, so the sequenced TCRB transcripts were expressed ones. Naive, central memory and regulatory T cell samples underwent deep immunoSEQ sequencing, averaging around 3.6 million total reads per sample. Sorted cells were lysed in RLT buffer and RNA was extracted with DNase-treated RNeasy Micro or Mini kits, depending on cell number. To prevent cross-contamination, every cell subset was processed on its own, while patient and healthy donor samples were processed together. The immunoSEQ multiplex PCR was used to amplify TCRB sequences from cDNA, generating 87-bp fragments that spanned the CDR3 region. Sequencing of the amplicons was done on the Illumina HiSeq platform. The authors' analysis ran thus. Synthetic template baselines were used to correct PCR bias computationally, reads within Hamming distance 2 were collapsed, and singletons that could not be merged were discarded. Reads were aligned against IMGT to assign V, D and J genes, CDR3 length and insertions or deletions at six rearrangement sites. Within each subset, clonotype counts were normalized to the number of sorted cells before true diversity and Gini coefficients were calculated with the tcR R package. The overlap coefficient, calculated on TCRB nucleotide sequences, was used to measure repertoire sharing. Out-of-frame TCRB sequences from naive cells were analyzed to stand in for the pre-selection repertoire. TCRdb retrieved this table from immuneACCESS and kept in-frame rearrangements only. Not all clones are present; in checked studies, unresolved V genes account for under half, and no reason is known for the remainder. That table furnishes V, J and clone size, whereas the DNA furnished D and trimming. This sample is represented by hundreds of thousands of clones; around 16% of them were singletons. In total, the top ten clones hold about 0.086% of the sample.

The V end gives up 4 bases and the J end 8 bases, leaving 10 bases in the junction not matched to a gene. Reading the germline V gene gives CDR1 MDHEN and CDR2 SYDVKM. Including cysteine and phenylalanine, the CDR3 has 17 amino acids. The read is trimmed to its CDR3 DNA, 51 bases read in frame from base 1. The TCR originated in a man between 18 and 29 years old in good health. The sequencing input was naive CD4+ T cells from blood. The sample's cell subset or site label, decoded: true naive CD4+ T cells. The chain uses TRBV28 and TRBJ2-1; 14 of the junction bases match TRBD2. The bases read TGTGCCAGCAGTTCCTCCCCCGGGACTAGCGGGAGATATGAGCAGTTCTTC. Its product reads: CASSSSPGTSGRYEQFF.